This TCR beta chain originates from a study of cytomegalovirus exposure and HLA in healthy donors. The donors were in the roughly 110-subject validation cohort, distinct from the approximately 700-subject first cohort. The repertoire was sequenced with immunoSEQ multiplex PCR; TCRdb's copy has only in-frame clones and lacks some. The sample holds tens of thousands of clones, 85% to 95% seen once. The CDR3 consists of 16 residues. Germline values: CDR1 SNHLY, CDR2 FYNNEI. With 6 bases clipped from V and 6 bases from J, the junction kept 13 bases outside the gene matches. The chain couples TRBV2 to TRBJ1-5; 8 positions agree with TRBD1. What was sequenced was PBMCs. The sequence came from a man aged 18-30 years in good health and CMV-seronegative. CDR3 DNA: TGTGCCAGCAGCCTTCTGGACAGGGTCGTAGGTCAGCCCCAGCATTTT. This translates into CASSLLDRVVGQPQHF.